The rows below give T cell receptor beta chains drawn from one sample of a study of OX40 agonist ivuxolimab in advanced cancers. Data came from immunoSEQ multiplex PCR; TCRdb stores just in-frame clones and leaves some out. This sample has 75,000 to 100,000 clones, with over 75% found just once. Sequenced here: CD4+ or CD8+ T cells sorted from blood, sampled in a trial of the OX40 agonist ivuxolimab. These receptors were obtained from an adult with an advanced solid tumor such as melanoma, head and neck, liver or kidney cancer. CDR3s include the opening cysteine and the closing phenylalanine or tryptophan. A D gene is named only where the DNA matches it firmly. For some rows the clone size is stated as once, few or many, or as a class when expanded; others skip it.

D gene: .
J gene: TRBJ1-3
V gene: TRBV19
clone size: .
CDR3 DNA: TGTGCCAGTAGTACAGGACTGCTCTCTGGAAACACCATATATTTT
CDR3 protein: CASSTGLLSGNTIYF

D gene: TRBD1
J gene: TRBJ1-5
V gene: TRBV5-6
clone size: .
CDR3 DNA: TGTGCCAGCAGGTACGGGACAGGAACCTTTAGCAATCAGCCCCAGCATTTT
CDR3 protein: CASRYGTGTFSNQPQHF

D gene: TRBD2
J gene: TRBJ2-1
V gene: TRBV5-1
clone size: .
CDR3 DNA: TGCGCCAGCAGCCCGGGACTAGCGGGAGATGAGCAGTTCTTC
CDR3 protein: CASSPGLAGDEQFF

D gene: .
J gene: TRBJ2-5
V gene: TRBV28
clone size: .
CDR3 DNA: TGTGCCAGCAGTTTAGGGCAGCTACAAGAGACCCAGTACTTC
CDR3 protein: CASSLGQLQETQYF

D gene: TRBD2
J gene: TRBJ2-3
V gene: TRBV6-1
clone size: few
CDR3 DNA: TGTGCCAGCAGTGGGTACGGACTAGCGGGTTCCACAGATACGCAGTATTTT
CDR3 protein: CASSGYGLAGSTDTQYF

D gene: .
J gene: TRBJ2-3
V gene: TRBV5-1
clone size: .
CDR3 DNA: TGCGCCAGCAGCTCGTTGAGGCCCGGGGCAGATACGCAGTATTTT
CDR3 protein: CASSSLRPGADTQYF

D gene: .
J gene: TRBJ2-1
V gene: TRBV11-2
clone size: .
CDR3 DNA: TGTGCCAGCAGCTTTGCGGGTGCAAGCAATGAGCAGTTCTTC
CDR3 protein: CASSFAGASNEQFF

D gene: .
J gene: TRBJ2-5
V gene: TRBV6-5
clone size: .
CDR3 DNA: TGTGCCAGCAGTTACGACAACCAAGAGACCCAGTACTTC
CDR3 protein: CASSYDNQETQYF

D gene: .
J gene: TRBJ2-6
V gene: TRBV19
clone size: .
CDR3 DNA: TGTGCCGTAGGCTCAGGGGATGGGGCCAACGTCCTGACTTTC
CDR3 protein: CAVGSGDGANVLTF

D gene: TRBD2
J gene: TRBJ2-1
V gene: TRBV7-9
clone size: .
CDR3 DNA: TGTGCCAGCAGCTTACTAGCGGGAGGGGGTGATGAGCAGTTCTTC
CDR3 protein: CASSLLAGGGDEQFF

D gene: TRBD2
J gene: TRBJ2-1
V gene: TRBV5-1
clone size: .
CDR3 DNA: TGCGCCAGCACCGTGGGGCGGGAGTACTACAATGAGCAGTTCTTC
CDR3 protein: CASTVGREYYNEQFF

D gene: .
J gene: TRBJ1-2
V gene: TRBV28
clone size: .
CDR3 DNA: TGTGCCAGCAGTTTGACAGGCTATGGCTACACCTTC
CDR3 protein: CASSLTGYGYTF

D gene: .
J gene: TRBJ1-2
V gene: TRBV6-1
clone size: .
CDR3 DNA: TGTGCCAGCAGTGAAGGCGGGGCTTCGGGTGGCTACACCTTC
CDR3 protein: CASSEGGASGGYTF

D gene: TRBD2
J gene: TRBJ2-7
V gene: TRBV5-1
clone size: .
CDR3 DNA: TGCGCCAGCAGCTTGGCAGGACTAGCGGAATACGAGCAGTACTTC
CDR3 protein: CASSLAGLAEYEQYF

D gene: TRBD2
J gene: TRBJ2-7
V gene: TRBV27
clone size: .
CDR3 DNA: TGTGCCAGCCGCCGGATGGGGGGGGCCTACGAGCAGTACTTC
CDR3 protein: CASRRMGGAYEQYF

D gene: .
J gene: TRBJ1-6
V gene: TRBV18
clone size: .
CDR3 DNA: TGTGCCAGCTCACCTTCCACAGGGTCTAATTCACCCCTCCACTTT
CDR3 protein: CASSPSTGSNSPLHF

D gene: TRBD1
J gene: TRBJ2-7
V gene: TRBV15
clone size: few
CDR3 DNA: TGTGCCACCAGCGCACCCGGGACAGCCTACGAGCAGTACTTC
CDR3 protein: CATSAPGTAYEQYF

D gene: .
J gene: TRBJ1-5
V gene: TRBV28
clone size: .
CDR3 DNA: TGTGCCAGCAGTTTATTAGGGGATTTTAGCAATCAGCCCCAGCATTTT
CDR3 protein: CASSLLGDFSNQPQHF

D gene: .
J gene: TRBJ1-2
V gene: TRBV5-8
clone size: .
CDR3 DNA: TGTGCCAGCAGCAAACACCGTGGCTACACCTTC
CDR3 protein: CASSKHRGYTF

D gene: .
J gene: TRBJ2-7
V gene: TRBV30
clone size: .
CDR3 DNA: TGTGCCTGGAGTGGACGTTCGAACGGGCCTTTCTACGAGCAGTACTTC
CDR3 protein: CAWSGRSNGPFYEQYF

D gene: .
J gene: TRBJ2-7
V gene: TRBV20-1
clone size: .
CDR3 DNA: TGCAGTGCTAGAGGCTTGGTGGGGCAGTACTTC
CDR3 protein: CSARGLVGQYF

D gene: TRBD2
J gene: TRBJ2-5
V gene: TRBV4-1
clone size: .
CDR3 DNA: TGCGCCAGCAGCCAAGGTGGTGCGGGAGTGGAGACCCAGTACTTC
CDR3 protein: CASSQGGAGVETQYF

D gene: TRBD2
J gene: TRBJ2-3
V gene: TRBV7-3
clone size: .
CDR3 DNA: TGTGCCACCCAGGTGGCGGGAGGACCCACAGATACGCAGTATTTT
CDR3 protein: CATQVAGGPTDTQYF

D gene: .
J gene: TRBJ1-3
V gene: TRBV10-2
clone size: .
CDR3 DNA: TGCGCCAGCAGTCAGGGAAGGAGGAGTGGAAACACCATATATTTT
CDR3 protein: CASSQGRRSGNTIYF

D gene: .
J gene: TRBJ1-3
V gene: TRBV11-3
clone size: .
CDR3 DNA: TGTGCCAGCAGCCAGACAGGCGGTGGAAACACCATATATTTT
CDR3 protein: CASSQTGGGNTIYF

D gene: .
J gene: TRBJ1-1
V gene: TRBV15
clone size: .
CDR3 DNA: TGTGCCACCAGCGACTCCCTGGGCATGAACACTGAAGCTTTCTTT
CDR3 protein: CATSDSLGMNTEAFF

D gene: .
J gene: TRBJ1-4
V gene: TRBV7-9
clone size: .
CDR3 DNA: TGTGCCAGCAGCCCACAGGGTATTGGGGAAAAACTGTTTTTT
CDR3 protein: CASSPQGIGEKLFF

D gene: .
J gene: TRBJ2-1
V gene: TRBV9
clone size: few
CDR3 DNA: TGTGCCAGCAGCGTAGAGGACGGGAGAGGTAGGAATGAGCAGTTCTTC
CDR3 protein: CASSVEDGRGRNEQFF

D gene: .
J gene: TRBJ1-2
V gene: TRBV19
clone size: .
CDR3 DNA: TGTGCCAGTAGCGCAGACGGTACTAACTATGGCTACACCTTC
CDR3 protein: CASSADGTNYGYTF

D gene: .
J gene: TRBJ2-2
V gene: TRBV6-1
clone size: .
CDR3 DNA: TGTGCCAGCAGTGTTTCGGGGGCCGGGGAGCTGTTTTTT
CDR3 protein: CASSVSGAGELFF

D gene: TRBD1
J gene: TRBJ1-1
V gene: TRBV5-6
clone size: .
CDR3 DNA: TGTGCCAGCAGTCCGAGCGGGACAGGGGTTGTTGTAGGCACTGAAGCTTTCTTT
CDR3 protein: CASSPSGTGVVVGTEAFF

D gene: TRBD1
J gene: TRBJ2-1
V gene: TRBV2
clone size: .
CDR3 DNA: TGTGCCAGCAGTGATCCGGGACAGCTAGGCATTGGAACCTACAATGAGCAGTTCTTC
CDR3 protein: CASSDPGQLGIGTYNEQFF

D gene: .
J gene: TRBJ1-4
V gene: TRBV11-2
clone size: .
CDR3 DNA: TGTGCCAGCAGTCCCGCGGGGGGCTTGGAAAAACTGTTTTTT
CDR3 protein: CASSPAGGLEKLFF

D gene: TRBD2
J gene: TRBJ2-3
V gene: TRBV5-1
clone size: .
CDR3 DNA: TGCGCCAGCAGCTTGGCCAGTACTAGCGACACAGATACGCAGTATTTT
CDR3 protein: CASSLASTSDTDTQYF